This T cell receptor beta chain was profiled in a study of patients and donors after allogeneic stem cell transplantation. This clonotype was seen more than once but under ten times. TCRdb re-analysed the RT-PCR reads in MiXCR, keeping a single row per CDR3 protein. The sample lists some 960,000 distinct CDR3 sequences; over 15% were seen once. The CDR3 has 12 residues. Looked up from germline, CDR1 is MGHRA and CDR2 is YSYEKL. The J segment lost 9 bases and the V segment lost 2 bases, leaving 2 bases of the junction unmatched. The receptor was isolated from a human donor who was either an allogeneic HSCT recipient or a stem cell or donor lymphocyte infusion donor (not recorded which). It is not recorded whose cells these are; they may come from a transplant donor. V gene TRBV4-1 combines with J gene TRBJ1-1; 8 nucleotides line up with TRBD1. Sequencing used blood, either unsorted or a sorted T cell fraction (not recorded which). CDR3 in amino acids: CASSQQGAKAFF. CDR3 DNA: TGCGCCAGCAGCCAACAGGGGGCAAAAGCTTTCTTT.